One TCR beta chain is described in this entry. Its cognate antigen is unknown. The template used for profiling TCR beta VDJ and CDR3 was genomic DNA. MiXCR, run by TCRdb on the reads, gives a single entry per CDR3 protein. The repertoire includes fewer than 100,000 distinct CDR3 sequences, around 44% of them detected once, and about 68% sits in the top ten. The sample originates from a study of CD8+CD57+ T cells in acquired aplastic anemia. Overall study: Sorted cells (CD4+ and CD8+) yielded DNA amounts that averaged roughly 3.5 ug. Study outcomes and limitations: There were roughly 28 CD8+ CDR3 sequences that occurred in both patients and controls. A significant difference in CD8+ Simpson's diversity between patients and controls was not found.

The CDR3 totals 14 residues. Trimming removed 6 bases from V and 7 bases from J; junction bases left unmatched: 6. Germline-derived CDR1 and CDR2 are LNHDA and SQIVND (reference sequence). V is TRBV19 and J is TRBJ1-5, with TRBD1 identical over 10 bases. Specimen: sorted CD4+, CD8+, or CD8+CD57+ T cells (not recorded which) from PBMCs. The TCR comes from a human donor in good health, serving as a control. DNA of the CDR3: TGTGCCAGTAGCTTGACAGGGGGCCGGCAGCCCCAGCATTTT. This sequence encodes CASSLTGGRQPQHF. Drawing the rest from reference TRBV19 and TRBJ1-5, the complete variable domain is DGGITQSPKYLFRKEGQNVTLSCEQNLNHDAMYWYRQDPGQGLRLIYYSQIVNDFQKGDIAEGYSVSREKKESFPLTVTSAQKNPTAFYLCASSLTGGRQPQHFGDGTRLSIL.